The TCR beta chain described here comes from a study of OX40 agonist ivuxolimab in advanced cancers. Some clones are missing from TCRdb's copy, which holds only in-frame ones; the method was immunoSEQ multiplex PCR. Of some 80,000 clones listed, approximately 83% are singletons. The CDR3 totals 17 residues. This chain links TRBV21-1 with TRBJ1-1; the listed D gene, TRBD1, was not tested against the DNA. TRBV21-1 is a known pseudogene. Sequencing was performed on CD4+ or CD8+ T cells sorted from blood, taken in a trial of the OX40 agonist ivuxolimab. This TCR was sampled from an adult with an advanced solid tumor such as melanoma, head and neck, liver or kidney cancer. CDR3 DNA: TGTGCCAGCAGCAAAGGTAGGGGATCGTTTTCACGCACTGAAGCTTTCTTT. Translation gives CASSKGRGSFSRTEAFF.